Below, one TCR beta chain is given with its context. Its target is unknown. The data belong to a study of T cell responses to AZD1222 COVID-19 vaccine. This CDR3 contains 17 residues. V lost 5 bases, J lost 4 bases, and 13 bases stayed unmatched. Germline-derived CDR1 and CDR2 are KGHSH and LQKENI. General study findings and limits: Baseline serology detected seropositivity in only a handful of AZD1222 recipients. Without day 14 samples, only post-peak T cell repertoires were studied. Vaccine-associated CD4 TCRs spanned spike, dominant at 160-218 and 743-854. In a largely white British group with more females than males, clonal diversity was possibly underestimated.

Using immunoSEQ multiplex PCR, the repertoire was profiled, and TCRdb retains in-frame clones only, with some absent. Of around 140,000 clones listed, roughly 93% are singletons. The sample was peripheral blood, taken on day 0 of MenACWY control vaccination. V is TRBV18 and J is TRBJ2-3; 9 nucleotides align to TRBD1. This receptor was taken from an adult in good health. The CDR3, as DNA: TGTGCCAGCTCAAGAGAATCCGGGACAGGGACCTCAGATACGCAGTATTTT. It specifies CASSRESGTGTSDTQYF.